This T cell receptor (beta chain) was retrieved from a study of blood T cell repertoires in COVID-19. Study details: Researchers got acute and convalescent COVID-19 samples from the United States, Italy and Spain.

Original methodology: For nucleated cells, counts were estimated from reference gene primer amplification. Sequenced by immunoSEQ multiplex PCR; TCRdb stores in-frame clones only, minus some. D and trimming were read from the DNA, whereas the V and J calls and clone size are those reported in that table. The sample comprises tens of thousands of clones, about 86% of which are singletons, and about 7% rests with the top ten. The source is a man in his forties or fifties with active COVID-19. Sequences were obtained from peripheral blood.

The CDR3: CASTRIGYSEAFF. The CDR3 DNA is TGTGCCAGCACCCGAATCGGGTATTCTGAAGCTTTCTTT. The chain has TRBV11-2 and TRBJ1-1, with D unclear. Trimming removed 7 bases from V and 6 bases from J, with 15 bases in between. Germline V gene data show CDR1 as SGHAT and CDR2 as FQNNGV. The CDR3 has 13 amino acids.